In this sample, the clone carrying this TCR beta chain turned up many times. Its target is unknown. TCRdb re-called the 5' RACE reads with MiXCR, one entry per CDR3 protein. There are about 29,000 distinct CDR3 sequences in the sample; 12% occur only once, and 13% to 15% lies in the top ten. These data come from a study of T-cell memory formation after mild COVID-19. About the study: TCR clusters were largely donor specific. Study-wide results and limits: Clones contracting day 15 to 85 were balanced CD4/CD8; later expanders leaned CD4+. The study found contracting CD4+ clones mainly in CM and EM and contracting CD8+ clones in EMRA. Clones from the second wave (peaking day 37) had unconfirmed SARS-CoV-2 specificity.

After removal of 7 bases from V and 5 bases from J, the junction contained 19 bases not matched to a gene. CDR3 size: 18 residues. The sequence was collected from an adult woman who had mild COVID-19 (a few samples of this study predate the infection). Cell type and time point are not known. The chain couples TRBV12-3 or TRBV12-4 to TRBJ2-1; 8 positions match TRBD2. Sequences were obtained from PBMCs or a T cell subset sorted from them (not recorded which). The CDR3 DNA reads TGTGCCAGCACCCTGAGGGCTAGCGGGTTTACACTAGACAATGAGCAGTTCTTC. This sequence encodes CASTLRASGFTLDNEQFF.